Following are 26 T cell receptor beta chains from one sample sequenced in a study of CD4 and CD8 cells across lung adenocarcinoma regions. One entry per CDR3 protein, called by TCRdb with MiXCR from the PCR reads. Of about 11,000 distinct CDR3 sequences detected, approximately 50% appear once; the ten largest clones hold about a third. Sample: CD8+ T cells from the center of a lung tumor. Receptors originate from a female donor with lung adenocarcinoma. The CD4 and CD8 labels of this study may be unreliable.

V gene TRBV6-1 combines with J gene TRBJ2-2; D possibly matches TRBD1 or TRBD2 (7 bases each). The ends were cut back, 5 bases at V and 3 bases at J, with 16 bases in the middle. Germline CDR1 reads MNHNS; CDR2 reads SASEGT. The CDR3 sequence is 16 residues long. CDR3 coding DNA: TGTGCCAGCAGTAAGAAGGGGGGGACAGACACCGGGGAGCTGTTTTTT. It specifies CASSKKGGTDTGELFF.

The chain joins TRBV7-6 to TRBJ1-6, with D possibly TRBD1 on 5 matching bases. Germline V CDR1 and CDR2: SGHVS, FNYEAQ. This CDR3 region has 14 residues. V gave up 2 bases and J gave up 8 bases, with 10 bases separating them. The CDR3: CASSLNRGDSPLHF. The CDR3, as DNA: TGTGCCAGCAGCTTAAACAGAGGGGATTCACCCCTCCACTTT.

About this clonotype: An end of the junction does not agree with germline; a read error may underlie this. The J gene is TRBJ2-3, the V gene TRBV6-1; 8 bases line up with TRBD2. CDR1 MNHNS and CDR2 SASEGT come from the germline V gene. CDR3 size: 16 residues. The CDR3 here is CASSPSGRRNPETQYF. The CDR3 nucleotides are TGTGCCAGCAGTCCTAGCGGGCGCCGTAACCCAGAGACGCAGTATTTC.

This rearrangement joins TRBV6-4 to TRBJ2-3; 7 bases map to TRBD2. The CDR3 has 14 residues. Germline V gene sequence: CDR1 MRHNA, CDR2 SNTAGT. The V gene end was trimmed by 0 bases and the J gene end by 5 bases; junction bases not matched to a gene: 2. The chain's CDR3 is CASSDSGLIDTQYF. CDR3 coding DNA: TGTGCCAGCAGTGACTCGGGACTAATAGATACGCAGTATTTT.

The chain recombines TRBV6-2 or TRBV6-3 with TRBJ2-5, with D perhaps TRBD2 (6 bases). The end of the DNA fits TRBJ2-7 better, so the J call may be wrong. The CDR3 sequence is 14 residues long. Germline CDR1 reads MNHEY; CDR2 reads SVGEGT. This chain's CDR3 is CATRLPERAYEQYF. In nucleotides, the CDR3 is TGTGCCACCAGACTCCCCGAGCGGGCCTACGAGCAGTACTTC.

V and J are TRBV10-3 and TRBJ1-3; D unclear. Per the germline V gene, CDR1 is ENHRY and CDR2 is SYGVKD. The CDR3 loop spans 14 amino acids. Between the trimmed V and J ends, which lost 6 bases and 2 bases, there was a span of 11 bases. The CDR3 bases are TGTGCCATCAGGATACAAGACCCTGGAAACACCATATATTTT. Protein product: CAIRIQDPGNTIYF.

The chain has TRBV6-1 and TRBJ2-1; TRBD2 is a possible D gene (6 bases). With 6 bases removed from V and 3 bases from J, the gap between germline ends came to 9 bases. In germline, CDR1 is MNHNS, CDR2 SASEGT. The CDR3 consists of 13 residues. The DNA of the CDR3 is TGTGCCAGCAGATGGGGACTCTACAATGAGCAGTTCTTC. It is translated as CASRWGLYNEQFF.

In this sample, this clonotype turned up many times. This chain uses TRBV6-1 with TRBJ2-5, with no clear D. The CDR3 totals 14 residues. V was pared by 3 bases and J by 4 bases, with 12 bases between. Germline V gene lookup returns CDR1 MNHNS and CDR2 SASEGT. CDR3 region: CASSDYGMGETQYF. CDR3 DNA sequence: TGTGCCAGCAGTGATTACGGCATGGGAGAGACCCAGTACTTC.

This clonotype appeared a single time. The J gene is TRBJ1-2, the V gene TRBV3-1; 8 nucleotides match TRBD1. CDR3 length: 13 amino acids. From germline, CDR1 is LGHDT and CDR2 YNNKEL (reference sequence). After removal of 6 bases from V and 3 bases from J, the junction contained 3 bases not matched to a gene. The CDR3, as DNA: TGTGCCAGCAGACAGGGGGGTGACTATGGCTACACCTTC. This sequence encodes CASRQGGDYGYTF.

V usage is TRBV14 and J usage is TRBJ1-1; 7 nucleotides line up with TRBD1. Germline values: CDR1 SGHDN, CDR2 FVKESK. Trimming at V came to 3 bases and at J to 1 base, leaving 5 bases not matched to a gene. This CDR3 comprises 15 residues. The CDR3, as DNA: TGTGCCAGCAGCCAGACCGACAGGGAGAACACTGAAGCTTTCTTT. Translating gives CASSQTDRENTEAFF. The whole variable domain, filled in from reference TRBV14 and TRBJ1-1, reads EAGVTQFPSHSVIEKGQTVTLRCDPISGHDNLYWYRRVMGKEIKFLLHFVKESKQDESGMPNNRFLAERTGGTYSTLKVQPAELEDSGVYFCASSQTDRENTEAFFGQGTRLTVV.

The genes are TRBV6-1 and TRBJ2-1, with D unclear. Trimming left V 10 bases short and J 0 bases short, with 19 bases between. CDR1 is MNHNS, CDR2 SASEGT, per germline. CDR3 length: 16 amino acids. The CDR3 region is CANLPPSRPSYNEQFF. In DNA form, the CDR3 reads TGTGCCAACCTACCCCCGTCGCGTCCCTCCTACAATGAGCAGTTCTTC.

The DNA for the CDR3 is TGTGCCAGCACCCCGACAGGGATGGTCTCCTACAATGAGCAGTTCTTC. This translates into CASTPTGMVSYNEQFF. The chain is built from TRBV12-3 or TRBV12-4 and TRBJ2-1, with TRBD1 matching 7 bases. CDR3 size: 16 residues. Trimming cost V 7 bases and J 0 bases; bases outside gene matches: 9.

By share, this clonotype ranks as medium-sized. V and J are TRBV27 and TRBJ2-7; D perhaps matches TRBD1 (6 bases). The CDR3 loop spans 15 amino acids. Trimming left V 6 bases short and J 0 bases short, with 15 bases between. Germline values: CDR1 MNHEY, CDR2 SMNVEV (reference sequence). The CDR3 spells CASSVPGVGSYEQYF. The CDR3 DNA sequence: TGTGCCAGCAGCGTCCCAGGGGTAGGCTCCTACGAGCAGTACTTC.

This clonotype was found a few times. V gene TRBV7-2 combines with J gene TRBJ2-1; 12 nucleotides match TRBD2. J was trimmed by 11 bases and V by 5 bases; bases with no gene match: 13. Germline lookup yields CDR1 SGHTA and CDR2 FQGNSA. The CDR3 has 16 amino acids. The CDR3 DNA is TGTGCCAGCAGCCCCGACGGGGGACTAGCGGGTAAAAAGCAGTTCTTC. Its translation is CASSPDGGLAGKKQFF.

This chain connects TRBV10-1 to TRBJ1-2, with a possible D match to TRBD1 (6 bases). CDR3 length: 13 amino acids. Germline CDR1 and CDR2: WNHNN and SYGVQD (reference sequence). V was trimmed by 2 bases and J by 7 bases, leaving 11 bases between them. The CDR3 DNA sequence: TGCGCCAGCAGTGAGCACAGGGATCTTGGCTACACCTTC. As protein: CASSEHRDLGYTF.

The sample holds one count of this clonotype. The chain employs TRBV6-1 and TRBJ2-4, with 11 bases lining up with TRBD2. V shed 3 bases, J shed 13 bases, and the junction held 20 bases outside the gene matches. From germline, CDR1 is MNHNS and CDR2 SASEGT. The CDR3 spans 18 residues. CDR3 in amino acids: CASSDSSGGARAKDTQYF. The DNA of the CDR3 is TGTGCCAGCAGTGATAGTAGCGGGGGGGCGAGAGCCAAAGACACGCAGTACTTC.

This clonotype occurred many times. This chain connects TRBV6-1 to TRBJ2-1; possible D gene TRBD2, 6 bases. The closer fit of TRBJ2-7 to the DNA end suggests the J call may be wrong. The CDR3 length is 11 residues. The germline V gene encodes CDR1 MNHNS and CDR2 SASEGT. The CDR3 sequence is CASSRRDEQYF. Written as DNA, the CDR3 is TGTGCCAGCAGTCGGAGGGACGAGCAGTACTTC.

This clonotype was seen repeatedly, ten times or more. The V gene is TRBV12-3 or TRBV12-4, the J gene TRBJ2-1; TRBD2 might be the D (6 bases). V was trimmed by 3 bases and J by 11 bases, leaving 14 bases between them. The CDR3 contains 13 residues. CDR3 residues: CASSFVIGGQQFF. The CDR3 DNA follows: TGTGCCAGCAGTTTTGTGATCGGGGGACAGCAGTTCTTC.

This clonotype is labeled medium-sized (0.01 to 0.1%). DNA of the CDR3: TGTGCCAGCAATAGTCTGGCCAACACAGATACGCAGTATTTT. As protein: CASNSLANTDTQYF. This rearrangement joins TRBV12-3 or TRBV12-4 to TRBJ2-3; D is undetermined. This CDR3 region has 14 residues. V was cut by 7 bases and J by 2 bases, with 13 bases left in between.

The chain carries TRBV6-5 and TRBJ2-1; D may match TRBD1 or TRBD2 (6 bases each). The J call may be mistaken, given a closer DNA end match to TRBJ2-7. The CDR3 totals 15 residues. Germline assignment: CDR1 MNHEY and CDR2 SVGAGI. CDR3 in amino acids: CASSYSPGASYEQYF. In nucleotides, the CDR3 is TGTGCCAGCAGTTACTCGCCGGGGGCCTCCTACGAGCAGTACTTC.

Within the sample, this clonotype is medium-sized (0.01 to 0.1%). The genes are TRBV6-1 and TRBJ2-1, with D unresolved. The J call may not be correct, given that the DNA end is closer to TRBJ2-5. The CDR3 contains 12 residues. The germline V gene has CDR1 MNHNS and CDR2 SASEGT. This CDR3 is CASSDYIGTQYF. The CDR3 DNA follows: TGTGCCAGCAGTGACTATATAGGGACCCAGTACTTC.

This clonotype was recorded only once. It may be a read error: a sequence one base away is much more abundant. V and J are TRBV10-2 and TRBJ2-5; D possibly uses TRBD1 or TRBD2 (5 bases each). Trimming took off 5 bases at V and 11 bases at J, with 18 bases between the two ends. The CDR3 spans 13 residues. Germline V gene data show CDR1 as WSHSY and CDR2 as SAAADI. CDR3 nucleotides: TGCGCCAGCAGTTCCGGGACCAGCATTGGGCAGTACTTC. As protein: CASSSGTSIGQYF.

This clonotype has ten or more counts. The chain couples TRBV7-2 to TRBJ1-1; D possibly corresponds to TRBD1 (5 bases). The CDR3 has 14 residues. Germline CDR1 SGHTA, CDR2 FQGNSA. V lost 5 bases, J lost 2 bases, and 12 bases lay in between. CDR3 nucleotide sequence: TGTGCCAGCAGCCCCGGGACTTCAAACACTGAAGCTTTCTTT. This codes for CASSPGTSNTEAFF.

The rearrangement links TRBV6-1 to TRBJ2-3; TRBD2 might be the D (6 bases). The end of the DNA aligns better with TRBJ2-5, so the J call may be wrong. From germline, CDR1 is MNHNS and CDR2 SASEGT. The CDR3 is 16 residues long. The CDR3 reads CASSGTGGCSTETQYF. DNA of the CDR3: TGTGCCAGCAGCGGGACCGGGGGATGTAGCACAGAGACCCAGTACTTC.

The CDR3 DNA sequence: TGTGCCATCAGCCCACAGGGGGCCTCCTACGAGCAGTACTTC. This sequence encodes CAISPQGASYEQYF. The chain combines TRBV10-3 with TRBJ2-7; TRBD1 matches 9 bases. CDR3 length equals 14 residues. The germline V gene has CDR1 ENHRY and CDR2 SYGVKD. With V trimmed by 6 bases and J by 0 bases, 3 bases remained unmatched.

As for this clonotype: A read error may account for a junction end that differs from germline. The chain uses TRBV4-1 and TRBJ2-5, with D possibly being TRBD1 or TRBD2 (6 bases each). Germline lookup yields CDR1 MGHRA and CDR2 YSYEKL. This CDR3 has 16 residues. In nucleotides, the CDR3 is TGCGCCAGCAGCCAAGATAGGCGGGCTGGGCTCGGGGGCCCGTTCTTC. It translates to CASSQDRRAGLGGPFF.